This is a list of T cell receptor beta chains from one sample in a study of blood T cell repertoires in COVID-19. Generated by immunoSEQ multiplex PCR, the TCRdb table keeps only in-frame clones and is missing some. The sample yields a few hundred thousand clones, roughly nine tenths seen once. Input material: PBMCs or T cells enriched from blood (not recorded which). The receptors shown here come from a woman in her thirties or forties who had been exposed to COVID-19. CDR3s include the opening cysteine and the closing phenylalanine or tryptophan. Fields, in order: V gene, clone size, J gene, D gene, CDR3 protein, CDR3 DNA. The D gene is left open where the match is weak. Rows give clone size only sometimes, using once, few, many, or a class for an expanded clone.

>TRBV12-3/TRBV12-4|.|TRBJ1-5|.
CASSLSWGQPQHF
TGTGCCAGCAGTTTAAGCTGGGGCCAGCCCCAGCATTTT
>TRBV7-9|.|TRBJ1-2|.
CASSQTEGGYGYTF
TGTGCCAGCAGCCAGACGGAGGGTGGATATGGCTACACCTTC
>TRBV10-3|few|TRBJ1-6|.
CAITSSYNSPLHF
TGTGCCATCACGAGCTCCTATAATTCACCCCTCCACTTT
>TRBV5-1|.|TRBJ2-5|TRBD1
CASSWTGQQETQYF
TGCGCCAGCAGTTGGACGGGACAGCAAGAGACCCAGTACTTC
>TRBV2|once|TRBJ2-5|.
CASSAQYQETQYF
TGTGCCAGCAGTGCCCAGTACCAAGAGACCCAGTACTTC
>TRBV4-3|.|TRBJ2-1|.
CASSRHNEQFF
TGCGCCAGCAGCCGTCATAATGAGCAGTTCTTC
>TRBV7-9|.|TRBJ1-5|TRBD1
CASSHGTGSQPQHF
TGTGCCAGCAGCCACGGGACAGGGAGTCAGCCCCAGCATTTT
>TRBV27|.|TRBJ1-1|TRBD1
CASSGQGAGEAFF
TGTGCCAGCAGTGGACAGGGGGCGGGCGAAGCTTTCTTT
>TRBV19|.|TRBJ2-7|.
CASRGSSYEQYF
TGTGCCAGTAGGGGCAGCTCCTACGAGCAGTACTTC
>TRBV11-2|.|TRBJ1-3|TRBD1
CASSSETRDSGNTIYF
TGTGCCAGCAGCTCCGAGACAAGGGACAGTGGAAACACCATATATTTT
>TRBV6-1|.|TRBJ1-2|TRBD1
CASSERGQINGYTF
TGTGCCAGCAGTGAAAGGGGACAGATTAATGGCTACACCTTC
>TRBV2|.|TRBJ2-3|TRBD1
CASSFGTGDQYF
TGTGCCAGCAGTTTCGGGACAGGGGATCAGTATTTT
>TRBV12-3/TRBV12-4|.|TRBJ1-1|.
CASSLGDAKAFF
TGTGCCAGCAGTTTGGGAGATGCAAAAGCTTTCTTT
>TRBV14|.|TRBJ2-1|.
CASSQEGLVRRNEQFF
TGTGCCAGCAGCCAAGAGGGTCTAGTCCGTCGCAATGAGCAGTTCTTC
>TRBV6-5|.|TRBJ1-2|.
CASRLREGGYTF
TGTGCCAGCAGATTACGGGAGGGTGGCTACACCTTC
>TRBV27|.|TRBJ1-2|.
CASSLSAGYGYTF
TGTGCCAGCAGTTTATCGGCAGGGTATGGCTACACCTTC
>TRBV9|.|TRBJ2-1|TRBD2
CASTHWREGPLGEQFF
TGTGCCAGCACCCACTGGCGGGAGGGCCCTTTAGGTGAGCAGTTCTTC
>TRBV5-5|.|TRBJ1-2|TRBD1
CASSPRQGPSGYTF
TGTGCCAGCAGCCCCCGACAGGGACCTTCTGGCTACACCTTC
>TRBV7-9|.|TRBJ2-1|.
CASSRTNNEQFF
TGTGCCAGCAGCCGTACAAACAATGAGCAGTTCTTC
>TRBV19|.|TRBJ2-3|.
CASSTSSSTDTQYF
TGTGCCAGTAGTACTAGCTCGAGCACAGATACGCAGTATTTT
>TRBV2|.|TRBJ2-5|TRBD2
CASSGGLAERQETQYF
TGTGCCAGCAGTGGAGGACTAGCGGAAAGACAAGAGACCCAGTACTTC
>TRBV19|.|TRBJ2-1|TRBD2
CASSIVWSSGDYNEQFF
TGTGCCAGTAGTATCGTTTGGAGTAGCGGGGACTACAATGAGCAGTTCTTC
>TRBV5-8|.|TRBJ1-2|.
CASISRRGDGYTF
TGTGCCAGCATCAGTCGGAGGGGAGACGGCTACACCTTC
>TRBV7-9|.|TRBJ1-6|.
CASSKGGSSRSPLHF
TGTGCCAGCAGTAAAGGGGGATCGTCGAGGTCACCCCTCCACTTT
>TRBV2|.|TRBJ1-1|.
CASSPGRGNTEAFF
TGTGCCAGCAGCCCGGGGAGGGGGAACACTGAAGCTTTCTTT
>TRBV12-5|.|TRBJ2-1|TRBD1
CASGLVLRTGNDEQFF
TGTGCTAGTGGTTTGGTACTTAGGACAGGGAACGATGAGCAGTTCTTC